This record looks at one TCR beta chain sequence and its context. No antigen is known for it. The CDR3 contains 15 residues. Germline V CDR1 and CDR2: KGHSH, LQKENI. J was trimmed by 8 bases and V by 4 bases; bases with no gene match: 8. With 60 Vbeta and 13 Jbeta primers, the PCR was carried out. Generated by immunoSEQ multiplex PCR, the TCRdb table keeps only in-frame clones and is missing some. This table has 90,000 to 140,000 clones, about 16% appearing once. The sample belongs to a study of cytomegalovirus exposure and HLA in healthy donors. Whole-study findings and limits: Certain indistinguishable V segments, among them TRBV6-2 and TRBV6-3, were excluded.

This sequence originates from a female donor in good health and CMV-seronegative. The rearrangement uses TRBV18 and TRBJ1-6; 7 bases agree with TRBD1. Sequences were obtained from PBMCs. In nucleotides, the CDR3 is TGTGCCAGCTCACTGAATGTTGGGACAGATTCACCCCTCCACTTT. Translated, it gives CASSLNVGTDSPLHF.